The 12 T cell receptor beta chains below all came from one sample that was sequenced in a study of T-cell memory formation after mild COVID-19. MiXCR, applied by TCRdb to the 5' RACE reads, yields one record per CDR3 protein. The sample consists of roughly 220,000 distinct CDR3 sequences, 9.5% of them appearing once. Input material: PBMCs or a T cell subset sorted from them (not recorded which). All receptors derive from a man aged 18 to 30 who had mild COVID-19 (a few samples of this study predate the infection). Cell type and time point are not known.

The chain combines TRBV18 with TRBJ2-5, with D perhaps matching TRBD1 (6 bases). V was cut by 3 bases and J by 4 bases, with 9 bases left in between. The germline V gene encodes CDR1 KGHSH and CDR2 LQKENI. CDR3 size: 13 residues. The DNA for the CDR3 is TGTGCCAGCTCACCGGTACAGGGAGAGACCCAGTACTTC. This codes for CASSPVQGETQYF.

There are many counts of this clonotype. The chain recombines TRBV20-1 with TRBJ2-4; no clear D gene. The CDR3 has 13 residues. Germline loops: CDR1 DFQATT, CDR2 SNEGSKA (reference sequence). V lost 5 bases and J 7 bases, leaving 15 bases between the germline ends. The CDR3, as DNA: TGCAGTGCTCTGACCCCCTCCCCTAACATTCAGTACTTC. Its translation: CSALTPSPNIQYF.

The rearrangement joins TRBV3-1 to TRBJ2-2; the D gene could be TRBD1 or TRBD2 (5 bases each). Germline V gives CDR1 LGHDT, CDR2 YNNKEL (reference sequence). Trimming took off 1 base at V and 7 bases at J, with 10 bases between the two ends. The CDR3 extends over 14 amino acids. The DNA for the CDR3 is TGTGCCAGCAGCCAAGGGCCGGGGCTCGGGGAGCTGTTTTTT. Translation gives CASSQGPGLGELFF.

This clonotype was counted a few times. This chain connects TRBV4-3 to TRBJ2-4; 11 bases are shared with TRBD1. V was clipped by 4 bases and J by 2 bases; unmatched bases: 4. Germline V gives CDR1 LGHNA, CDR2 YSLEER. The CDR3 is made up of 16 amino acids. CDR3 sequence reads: CASSRGQGGSKNIQYF. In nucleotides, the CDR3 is TGCGCCAGCAGCCGGGGACAGGGGGGATCCAAAAACATTCAGTACTTC.

The CDR3 region is CASSQELATGVNNSPLHF. As DNA, the CDR3 is TGTGCCAGCAGCCAAGAGCTAGCCACAGGAGTGAATAATTCACCCCTCCACTTT. The chain joins TRBV3-1 to TRBJ1-6; TRBD1 is a possible D gene (5 bases). The germline gives CDR1 LGHDT, CDR2 YNNKEL (reference sequence). The CDR3 spans 18 residues. V lost 0 bases, J lost 5 bases, and 17 bases lay in between.

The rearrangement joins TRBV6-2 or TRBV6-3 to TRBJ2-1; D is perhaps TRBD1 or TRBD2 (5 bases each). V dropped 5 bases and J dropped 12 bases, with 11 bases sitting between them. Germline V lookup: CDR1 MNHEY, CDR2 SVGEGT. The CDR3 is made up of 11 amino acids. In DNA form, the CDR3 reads TGTGCCAGCAGTCCCCGGGGCAGGCAGTTCTTC. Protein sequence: CASSPRGRQFF.

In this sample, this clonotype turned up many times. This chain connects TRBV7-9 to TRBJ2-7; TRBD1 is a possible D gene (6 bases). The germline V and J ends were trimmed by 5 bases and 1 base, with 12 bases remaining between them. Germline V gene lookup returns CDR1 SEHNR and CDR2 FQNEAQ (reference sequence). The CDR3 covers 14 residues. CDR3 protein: CASSRQQGSYEQYV. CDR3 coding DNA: TGTGCCAGCAGCCGTCAACAGGGATCCTACGAGCAGTACGTC.

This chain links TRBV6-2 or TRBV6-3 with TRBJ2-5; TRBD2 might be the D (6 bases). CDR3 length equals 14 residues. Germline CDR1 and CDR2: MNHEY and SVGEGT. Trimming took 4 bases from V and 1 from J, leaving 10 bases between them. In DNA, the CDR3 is TGTGCCAGCAGTTGGAGGGCGCTCCAAGAGACCCAGTACTTC. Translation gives CASSWRALQETQYF.

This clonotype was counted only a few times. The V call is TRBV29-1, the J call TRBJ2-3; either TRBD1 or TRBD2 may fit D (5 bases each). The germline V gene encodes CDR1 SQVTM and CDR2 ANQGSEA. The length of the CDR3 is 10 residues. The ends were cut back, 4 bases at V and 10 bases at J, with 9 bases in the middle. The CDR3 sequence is CSVARDPQYF. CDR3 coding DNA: TGCAGCGTTGCAAGGGACCCGCAGTATTTT.

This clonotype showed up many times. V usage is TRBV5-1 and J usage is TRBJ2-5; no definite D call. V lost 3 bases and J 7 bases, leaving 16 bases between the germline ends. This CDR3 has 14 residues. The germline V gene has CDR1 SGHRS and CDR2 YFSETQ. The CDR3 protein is CASSSESQRGTQYF. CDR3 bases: TGCGCCAGCAGCTCTGAGTCACAACGAGGGACCCAGTACTTC.

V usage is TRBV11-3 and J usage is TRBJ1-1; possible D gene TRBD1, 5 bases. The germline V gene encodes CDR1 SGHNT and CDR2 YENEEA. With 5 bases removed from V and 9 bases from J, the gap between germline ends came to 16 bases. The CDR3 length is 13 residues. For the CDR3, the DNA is TGTGCCAGCAGCCAAGGATCTGGGGGGAAAGCTTTCTTT. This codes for CASSQGSGGKAFF.

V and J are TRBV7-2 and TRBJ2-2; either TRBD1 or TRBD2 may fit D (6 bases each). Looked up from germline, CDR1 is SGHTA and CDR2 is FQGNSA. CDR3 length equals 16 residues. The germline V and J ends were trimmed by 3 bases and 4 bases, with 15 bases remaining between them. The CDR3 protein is CASSFRRGVGTGELFF. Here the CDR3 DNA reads TGTGCCAGCAGCTTCCGGAGGGGGGTTGGCACCGGGGAGCTGTTTTTT.